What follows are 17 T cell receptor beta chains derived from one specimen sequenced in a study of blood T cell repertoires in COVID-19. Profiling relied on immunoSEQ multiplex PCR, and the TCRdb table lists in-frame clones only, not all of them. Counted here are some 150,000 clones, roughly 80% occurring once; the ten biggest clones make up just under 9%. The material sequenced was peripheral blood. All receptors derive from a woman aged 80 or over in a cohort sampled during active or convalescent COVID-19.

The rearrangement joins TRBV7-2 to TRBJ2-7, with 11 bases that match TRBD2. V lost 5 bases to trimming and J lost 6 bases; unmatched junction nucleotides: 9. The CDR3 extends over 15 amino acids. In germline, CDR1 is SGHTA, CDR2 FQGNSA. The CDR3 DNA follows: TGTGCCAGCAGCAGTAGCGGGGGGGGACCCTTCGAGCAGTACGTC. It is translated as CASSSSGGGPFEQYV.

In nucleotides, the CDR3 is TGTGCCAGCAGTTTACGCCCGGGACAGGGTTGGGATGAGCAGTTCTTC. It encodes CASSLRPGQGWDEQFF. The chain employs TRBV27 and TRBJ2-1; 9 nucleotides align to TRBD1. Germline values: CDR1 MNHEY, CDR2 SMNVEV (reference sequence). The CDR3 length is 16 residues. J lost 8 bases, V lost 2 bases, and 10 bases had no gene match.

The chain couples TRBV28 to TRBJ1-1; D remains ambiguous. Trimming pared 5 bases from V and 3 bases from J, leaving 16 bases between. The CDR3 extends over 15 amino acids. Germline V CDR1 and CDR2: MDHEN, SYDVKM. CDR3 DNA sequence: TGTGCCAGCAGTATCCGTTTGGTGGCCTACACTGAAGCTTTCTTT. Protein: CASSIRLVAYTEAFF.

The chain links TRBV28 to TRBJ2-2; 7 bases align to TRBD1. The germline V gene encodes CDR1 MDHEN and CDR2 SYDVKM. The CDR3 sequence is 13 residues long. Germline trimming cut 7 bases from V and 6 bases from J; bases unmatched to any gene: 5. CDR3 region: CASNRGVSGELFF. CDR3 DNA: TGTGCCAGCAACAGGGGTGTTTCCGGGGAGCTGTTTTTT.

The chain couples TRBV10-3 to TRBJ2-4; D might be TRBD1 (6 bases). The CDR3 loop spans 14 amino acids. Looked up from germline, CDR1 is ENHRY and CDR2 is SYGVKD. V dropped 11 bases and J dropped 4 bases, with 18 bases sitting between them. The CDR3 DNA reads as TGTGCCGTTGGCGATTCCGGGACAAAAAACATTCAGTACTTC. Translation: CAVGDSGTKNIQYF.

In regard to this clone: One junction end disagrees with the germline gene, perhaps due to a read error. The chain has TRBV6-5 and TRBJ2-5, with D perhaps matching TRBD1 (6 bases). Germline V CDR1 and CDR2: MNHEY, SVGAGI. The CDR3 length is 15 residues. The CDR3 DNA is TGTGCCAGCAGTTACTCGAGTTTTTTGACAGGAACAATAAACTTC. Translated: CASSYSSFLTGTINF.

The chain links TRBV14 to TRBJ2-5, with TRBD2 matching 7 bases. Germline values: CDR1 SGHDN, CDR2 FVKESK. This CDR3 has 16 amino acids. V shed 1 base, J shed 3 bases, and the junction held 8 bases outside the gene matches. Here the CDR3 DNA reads TGTGCCAGCAGCCAAGCCCCGGGGAGGGGAAAAGAGACCCAGTACTTC. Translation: CASSQAPGRGKETQYF.

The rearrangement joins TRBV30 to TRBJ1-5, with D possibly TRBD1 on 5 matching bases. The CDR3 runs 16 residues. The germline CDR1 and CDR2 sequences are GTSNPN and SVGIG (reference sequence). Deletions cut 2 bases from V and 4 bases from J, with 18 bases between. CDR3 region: CAWSPPAGSPNQPQHF. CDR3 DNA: TGTGCCTGGAGTCCCCCGGCAGGGTCCCCAAATCAGCCCCAGCATTTT.

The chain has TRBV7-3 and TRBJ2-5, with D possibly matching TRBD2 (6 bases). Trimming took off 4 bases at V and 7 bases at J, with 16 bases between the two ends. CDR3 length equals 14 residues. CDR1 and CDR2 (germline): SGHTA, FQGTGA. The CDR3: CASSSGPSGGTQYF. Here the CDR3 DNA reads TGTGCCAGCAGCTCGGGGCCCTCCGGGGGGACCCAGTACTTC.

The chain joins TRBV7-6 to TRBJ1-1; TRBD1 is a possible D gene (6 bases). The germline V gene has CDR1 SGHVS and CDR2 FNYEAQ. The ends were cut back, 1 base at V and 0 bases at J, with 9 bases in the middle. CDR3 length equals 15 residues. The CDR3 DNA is TGTGCCAGCAGCTTAGGGGGACAACTGAACACTGAAGCTTTCTTT. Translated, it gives CASSLGGQLNTEAFF.

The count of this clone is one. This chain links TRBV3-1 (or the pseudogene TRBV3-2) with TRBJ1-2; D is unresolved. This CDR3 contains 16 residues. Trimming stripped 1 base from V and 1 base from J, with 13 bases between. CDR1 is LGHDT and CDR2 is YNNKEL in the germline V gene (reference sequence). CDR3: CASSQGGHGFNYGYTF. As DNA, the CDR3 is TGTGCCAGCAGCCAAGGAGGGCACGGATTTAACTATGGCTACACCTTC.

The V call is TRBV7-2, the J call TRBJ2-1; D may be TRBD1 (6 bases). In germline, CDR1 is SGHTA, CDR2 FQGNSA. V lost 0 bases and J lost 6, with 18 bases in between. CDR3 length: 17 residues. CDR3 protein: CASSLALSTGRSNEQFF. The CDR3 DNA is TGTGCCAGCAGCTTAGCCCTATCGACAGGACGGAGCAATGAGCAGTTCTTC.

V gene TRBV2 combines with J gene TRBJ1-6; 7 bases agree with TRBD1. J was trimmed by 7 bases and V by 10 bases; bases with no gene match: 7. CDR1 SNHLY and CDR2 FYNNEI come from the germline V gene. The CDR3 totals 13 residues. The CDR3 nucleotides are TGTGCCACCCTACGGGACAGAAATTCACCCCTCCACTTT. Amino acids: CATLRDRNSPLHF. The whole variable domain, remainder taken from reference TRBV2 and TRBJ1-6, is EPEVTQTPSHQVTQMGQEVILRCVPISNHLYFYWYRQILGQKVEFLVSFYNNEISEKSEIFDDQFSVERPDGSNFTLKIRSTKLEDSAMYFCATLRDRNSPLHFGNGTRLTVT.

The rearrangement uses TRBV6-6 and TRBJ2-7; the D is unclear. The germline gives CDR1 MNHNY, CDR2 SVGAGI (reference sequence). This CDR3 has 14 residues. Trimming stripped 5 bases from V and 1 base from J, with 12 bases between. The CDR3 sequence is CASSDWSKSYEQYV. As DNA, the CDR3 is TGTGCCAGCAGTGACTGGAGTAAATCCTACGAGCAGTACGTC.

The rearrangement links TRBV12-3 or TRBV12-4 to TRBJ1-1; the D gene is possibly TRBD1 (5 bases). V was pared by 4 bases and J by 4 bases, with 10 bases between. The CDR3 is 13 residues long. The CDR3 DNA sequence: TGTGCCAGCAGTTCGCAGACAGTCACTGAAGCTTTCTTT. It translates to CASSSQTVTEAFF.

Here the CDR3 DNA reads TGTGCCAGCTCACCACAGACAGGGGAATACAATGAGCAGTTCTTC. Protein sequence: CASSPQTGEYNEQFF. This chain joins TRBV18 and TRBJ2-1, with 8 bases identical to TRBD1. The CDR3 spans 15 residues. After removal of 1 base from V and 4 bases from J, the junction contained 3 bases not matched to a gene. Germline CDR1 reads KGHSH; CDR2 reads LQKENI.

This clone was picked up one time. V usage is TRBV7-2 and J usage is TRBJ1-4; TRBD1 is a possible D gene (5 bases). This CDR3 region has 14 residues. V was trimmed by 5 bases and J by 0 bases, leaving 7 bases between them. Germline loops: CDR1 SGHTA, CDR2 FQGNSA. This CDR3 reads CASSQGSTNEKLFF. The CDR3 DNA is TGTGCCAGCAGCCAGGGATCAACTAATGAAAAACTGTTTTTT.